This T cell receptor (beta chain) was obtained from a study of T cell responses to AZD1222 COVID-19 vaccine. Study at large: Second-dose timings of about 4 or about 12 weeks were pooled. Study-wide results and limits: Females outnumbered males among donors, who were mostly white British; clonal diversity was possibly underestimated. All repertoire sampling was performed exclusively after the peak T cell response. Reportedly, nearly half the spike-specific TCRs target unmutated variant regions.

Profiling relied on immunoSEQ multiplex PCR, and the TCRdb table lists in-frame clones only, not all of them. The data show around 150,000 clones, about nine tenths seen once. In the case of this clone: Its antigen is currently unknown.

V lost 6 bases to trimming and J lost 2 bases, with 20 bases between them. This CDR3 has 17 residues. CDR1 SGHAT and CDR2 FQNNGV come from the germline V gene. Source: peripheral blood, taken on day 0 of AZD1222 vaccination. The sequence derives from an adult in good health. The chain has TRBV11-2 and TRBJ2-1, with D uncertain. DNA of the CDR3: TGTGCCAGCAGTCCTATCCCGGCAGGTCTCCCCTACAATGAGCAGTTCTTC. It is translated as CASSPIPAGLPYNEQFF.